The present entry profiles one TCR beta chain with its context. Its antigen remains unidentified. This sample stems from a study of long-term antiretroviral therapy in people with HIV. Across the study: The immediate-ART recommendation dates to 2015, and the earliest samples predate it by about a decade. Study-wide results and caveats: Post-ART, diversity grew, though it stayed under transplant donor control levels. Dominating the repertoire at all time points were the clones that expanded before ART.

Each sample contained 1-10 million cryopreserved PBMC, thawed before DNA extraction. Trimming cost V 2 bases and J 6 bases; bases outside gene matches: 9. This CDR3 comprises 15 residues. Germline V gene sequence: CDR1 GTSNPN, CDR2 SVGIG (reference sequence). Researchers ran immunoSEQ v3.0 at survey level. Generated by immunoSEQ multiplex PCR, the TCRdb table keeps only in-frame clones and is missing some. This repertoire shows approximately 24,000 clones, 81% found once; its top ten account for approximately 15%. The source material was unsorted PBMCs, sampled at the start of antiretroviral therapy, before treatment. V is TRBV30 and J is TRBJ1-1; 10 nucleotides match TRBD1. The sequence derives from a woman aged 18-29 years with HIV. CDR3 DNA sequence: TGTGCCTGGAGTACGGAGGGGACAGGGGCTTCTGAAGCTTTCTTT. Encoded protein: CAWSTEGTGASEAFF. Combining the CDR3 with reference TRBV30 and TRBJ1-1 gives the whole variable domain SQTIHQWPATLVQPVGSPLSLECTVEGTSNPNLYWYRQAAGRGLQLLFYSVGIGQISSEVPQNLSASRPQDRQFILSSKKLLLSDSGFYLCAWSTEGTGASEAFFGQGTRLTVV.